These T cell receptor beta chains were read from a single sample in a study of blood T cell repertoires in COVID-19. The assay was immunoSEQ multiplex PCR, and TCRdb's table has in-frame clones only and misses some. Seen here are about 180,000 clones, approximately 85% observed once, and the top ten hold 2.5% to 3.5%. The sequenced sample consisted of peripheral blood. All receptors derive from a man in his 60s with acute or convalescent COVID-19. CDR3s include the opening cysteine and the closing phenylalanine or tryptophan. D genes are given only for firm matches. Not every row has a clone size; where given, it reads once, few, many or a size class.

17,NA,NA,TRBV12-5,TRBJ2-1,TGTGCTAGTGGTTTCGGGTCCCGATCCGGCTCCTACAATGAGCAGTTCTTC,CASGFGSRSGSYNEQFF
13,NA,NA,TRBV19,TRBJ1-1,TGTGCCAGTAGTCCCCCAAAGAGGACTGAAGCTTTCTTT,CASSPPKRTEAFF
15,NA,TRBD2,TRBV28,TRBJ2-5,TGTGCCAGCAGTTTGAGGCTAGCGGGAGTAGAGACCCAGTACTTC,CASSLRLAGVETQYF
14,NA,TRBD1,TRBV6-5,TRBJ2-7,TGTGCCAGCACCGGACAGGGGGCTATTTACGAGCAGTACTTC,CASTGQGAIYEQYF
15,once,TRBD2,TRBV6-6,TRBJ2-3,TGTGCCAGCATCGTAGGGGAGCGGGAGGCAGATACGCAGTATTTT,CASIVGEREADTQYF
12,NA,NA,TRBV28,TRBJ1-2,TGTGCCAGCAGTTCAGGGGACTATGGCTACACCTTC,CASSSGDYGYTF
12,NA,NA,TRBV9,TRBJ2-7,TGTGCCAGCAGCGGCCTCAGAGGTGAGCAGTACTTC,CASSGLRGEQYF
15,NA,NA,TRBV3-1/TRBV3-2,TRBJ2-2,TGTGCCAGCAGCCAAGTCCCTAGCTTCGGCGGGGAGCTGTTTTTT,CASSQVPSFGGELFF
15,NA,TRBD1,TRBV28,TRBJ1-1,TGTGCCAGCAGGAATCCCCAACAGGGGCTTAGGGAAGCTTTCTTT,CASRNPQQGLREAFF
15,NA,NA,TRBV5-5,TRBJ2-3,TGTGCCAGCACCACATTCCCGCTGGGCACAGATACGCAGTATTTT,CASTTFPLGTDTQYF
14,NA,TRBD2,TRBV19,TRBJ2-3,TGTGCCAGTAGTCATGGCGGGGGTCCAGATACGCAGTATTTT,CASSHGGGPDTQYF
13,NA,NA,TRBV30,TRBJ1-5,TGTGCCTGGAGTGTTAGAGAGAATCAGCCCCAGCATTTT,CAWSVRENQPQHF
15,few,TRBD1,TRBV4-2,TRBJ1-1,TGTGCCAGCAGCCGAGAGACAGGGATGAACACTGAAGCTTTCTTT,CASSRETGMNTEAFF
16,NA,TRBD1,TRBV19,TRBJ2-3,TGTGCCAGTAGGCCCCCCGGGACAGGGGGCACGGATACGCAGTATTTT,CASRPPGTGGTDTQYF
13,NA,NA,TRBV11-3,TRBJ2-1,TGTGCCAGCAGCTTCGGGGTTAACAATGAGCAGTTCTTC,CASSFGVNNEQFF
15,NA,NA,TRBV19,TRBJ2-5,TGTGCCACCTCGCCTGACAGTTTGTGGCCAGAGACCCAGTACTTC,CATSPDSLWPETQYF
14,NA,NA,TRBV3-1/TRBV3-2,TRBJ2-4,TGTGCCAGCAGCTCCCGGGACACAGGAAACATTCAGTACTTC,CASSSRDTGNIQYF
17,NA,NA,TRBV19,TRBJ1-4,TGTGCCAGTAGTATAGAGGCGGGACTGGGGGAGGATGAAAAACTGTTTTTT,CASSIEAGLGEDEKLFF
16,many,NA,TRBV28,TRBJ1-5,TGTGCCAGCAGTTTATTGCGGGCCGTAAGCAATCAGCCCCAGCATTTT,CASSLLRAVSNQPQHF
16,NA,NA,TRBV9,TRBJ2-7,TGTGCCAGCAGCGTAGCTGGTGTTCCACTAACCTACGAGCAGTACTTC,CASSVAGVPLTYEQYF
16,NA,TRBD1,TRBV18,TRBJ2-4,TGTGCCAGCTCACCACCCGGCGGGACAGGGGGTGGCATTCAGTACTTC,CASSPPGGTGGGIQYF
11,NA,NA,TRBV28,TRBJ2-1,TGTGCCAGCAGCGAGTACAATGAGCAGTTCTTC,CASSEYNEQFF
18,NA,NA,TRBV4-1,TRBJ2-2,TGCGCCAGCAGCCAGGAAGCAGGGTTTCGAATAGGCACCGGGGAGCTGTTTTTT,CASSQEAGFRIGTGELFF
13,NA,TRBD1,TRBV6-5,TRBJ2-7,TGTGCCAGCAGACGGACAGGGGGCTACGAGCAGTACTTC,CASRRTGGYEQYF
15,NA,TRBD1,TRBV7-2,TRBJ1-2,TGTGCCAGCAGCTTCGACAGGGGGCGCGGCTATGGCTACACCTTC,CASSFDRGRGYGYTF
16,few,NA,TRBV5-5,TRBJ1-1,TGTGCCAGCAGCTTGAGAATTTCTAAGGAGGCCACTGAAGCTTTCTTT,CASSLRISKEATEAFF
18,NA,TRBD2,TRBV4-1,TRBJ2-7,TGCGCCAGCAGCCAAGATAGGGGACTAGCGGGCGTCTCCTACGAGCAGTACTTC,CASSQDRGLAGVSYEQYF
17,once,TRBD1,TRBV5-4,TRBJ1-6,TGTGCCAGCAGCTCCCCACCAGGGACAGGGGAAGGATCACCCCTCCACTTT,CASSSPPGTGEGSPLHF
16,NA,TRBD2,TRBV7-9,TRBJ2-3,TGTGCCAGCAGCGCACTAGCGGGGCCAAACACAGATACGCAGTATTTT,CASSALAGPNTDTQYF
15,NA,TRBD1,TRBV5-5,TRBJ2-5,TGTGCCAGCAGCTCGAAGGACAGGGGGCTAGAGACCCAGTACTTC,CASSSKDRGLETQYF
17,NA,NA,TRBV7-2,TRBJ2-4,TGTGCCAGCAGCCCTACCCCGGGTTTGGTGGGCAAAAACATTCAGTACTTC,CASSPTPGLVGKNIQYF
13,NA,NA,TRBV7-9,TRBJ1-3,TGTGCCAGCAGCTTATTATCCCAGAACACCATATATTTT,CASSLLSQNTIYF
14,NA,TRBD1,TRBV10-1,TRBJ2-1,TGCGCCAGGAGGGGACAGGGAATCCACAATGAGCAGTTCTTC,CARRGQGIHNEQFF
14,NA,NA,TRBV3-1/TRBV3-2,TRBJ2-7,TGTGCCAGCAGCCTTAGAACAGGAGACTACGAGCAGTACTTC,CASSLRTGDYEQYF
11,NA,NA,TRBV5-6,TRBJ2-7,TGTGCCAGCAGTTCTAATTACGAGCAGTACTTC,CASSSNYEQYF
16,once,NA,TRBV4-3,TRBJ1-4,TGCGCCAGCAGCCAATCTCCACAGGGAGTGGGTGAAAAACTGTTTTTT,CASSQSPQGVGEKLFF
15,few,NA,TRBV6-5,TRBJ2-3,TGTGCCAGCAGTTACTACGGGACTAGCACAGATACGCAGTATTTT,CASSYYGTSTDTQYF
15,NA,TRBD1,TRBV19,TRBJ1-1,TGTGCCAGTAGTGACCCCGGGACAGGGACCACTGAAGCTTTCTTT,CASSDPGTGTTEAFF
14,NA,NA,TRBV27,TRBJ2-3,TGTGCCAGCAGTCTTCGCGACAGAAGAGATACGCAGTATTTT,CASSLRDRRDTQYF
13,NA,NA,TRBV12-3/TRBV12-4,TRBJ2-3,TGTGCCAGCAGGAAACAGGGACGAGATACGCAGTATTTT,CASRKQGRDTQYF
13,NA,NA,TRBV7-8,TRBJ2-5,TGTGCCAGCAGCCGGACAGTACAAGAGACCCAGTACTTC,CASSRTVQETQYF
15,few,NA,TRBV2,TRBJ2-4,TGTGCCAGCAGCCCCAGCGGTCTAGCCAAAAACATTCAGTACTTC,CASSPSGLAKNIQYF
17,once,TRBD1,TRBV28,TRBJ1-4,TGTGCCAGCAACCTCGGTGGGACAGCTGCAACTAATGAAAAACTGTTTTTT,CASNLGGTAATNEKLFF
12,NA,NA,TRBV28,TRBJ1-2,TGTGCCAGCAGTTCCGCGGGGCTGGGCTACACCTTC,CASSSAGLGYTF
16,NA,NA,TRBV7-6,TRBJ2-7,TGTGCCAGCAGCTCCAGTACAACGACAGGACCCTACGAGCAGTACTTC,CASSSSTTTGPYEQYF
11,few,NA,TRBV20-1,TRBJ1-4,TGCAGTGCCCCTCTAACGCGAAAACTGTTTTTT,CSAPLTRKLFF